This T cell receptor (beta chain) derives from a study of blood T cell repertoires in COVID-19. As for the study in general: PBMCs, B-cell-depleted T cells, or T cells provided the cDNA or gDNA that made up the material.

Germline CDR1 and CDR2: LGHNA and YSLEER. Trimming removed 0 bases at V and 10 bases at J, with 13 bases between. This CDR3 has 15 residues. In this sample, this clone turned up a few times. Authors' methods: The assay estimated nucleated cells by amplifying reference gene primers. Assay: immunoSEQ multiplex PCR; the TCRdb copy retains only in-frame clones and omits some. V and J calls and clone size are copied from that table; D and trimming were computed from the DNA. The data show about 140,000 clones, around 80% seen once. Sequencing was done on a sample of peripheral blood. This rearrangement joins TRBV4-3 to TRBJ1-6; D may be TRBD1 (5 bases). This TCR was recovered from a woman older than 75 with active or convalescent COVID-19. CDR3 residues: CASSQDSWKGSPLHF. CDR3 nucleotides: TGCGCCAGCAGCCAAGATAGCTGGAAGGGGTCACCCCTCCACTTT.